The 27 T cell receptor beta chains below were found in one sample sequenced in a study of cytomegalovirus exposure and HLA in healthy donors. PCR employed 60 Vbeta and 13 Jbeta primers. Here immunoSEQ multiplex PCR was the method, and the copy in TCRdb shows in-frame clones only, minus some. The sample consists of approximately 170,000 clones, around two thirds of them appearing once. Sequencing input: PBMCs. Receptor source: a man in his forties in good health and CMV-seronegative.

This clone was seen more than once but under ten times. The CDR3 region has the DNA TGTGCCAGCTCACCCAGCGAAAAGTCAGATACGCAGTATTTT. Amino acids: CASSPSEKSDTQYF. The rearrangement links TRBV18 to TRBJ2-3; D is unresolved. CDR3 length equals 14 residues. V was pared by 3 bases and J by 4 bases, with 11 bases between. The V gene's germline CDR1 is KGHSH and CDR2 LQKENI.

This chain connects TRBV11-2 to TRBJ1-1; TRBD1 matches 9 bases. V trimming: 5 bases; J trimming: 1 base; junction bases outside the gene matches: 11. The CDR3 extends over 17 amino acids. Germline V gene lookup returns CDR1 SGHAT and CDR2 FQNNGV. The chain's CDR3 is CASSPGTGRFSNTEAFF. As DNA, the CDR3 is TGTGCCAGCAGCCCAGGGACAGGGAGATTCTCGAACACTGAAGCTTTCTTT.

V and J are TRBV5-1 and TRBJ2-7, with TRBD1 identical over 9 bases. Germline V gives CDR1 SGHRS, CDR2 YFSETQ. With 2 bases clipped from V and 2 bases from J, the junction kept 5 bases outside the gene matches. This CDR3 region has 15 residues. The DNA of the CDR3 is TGCGCCAGCAGCTTACTTGGGACAGGGACCTACGAGCAGTACTTC. Translation: CASSLLGTGTYEQYF. The full variable domain, completed using reference TRBV5-1 and TRBJ2-7, is KAGVTQTPRYLIKTRGQQVTLSCSPISGHRSVSWYQQTPGQGLQFLFEYFSETQRNKGNFPGRFSGRQFSNSRSEMNVSTLELGDSALYLCASSLLGTGTYEQYFGPGTRLTVT.

V and J are TRBV29-1 and TRBJ1-2; D is ambiguous. V was shortened by 2 bases and J by 6 bases, with 10 bases between the two germline ends. CDR3 length: 12 residues. Germline assignment: CDR1 SQVTM and CDR2 ANQGSEA. The CDR3 reads CSVERGLDGYTF. The CDR3 coding sequence is TGCAGCGTTGAACGCGGCTTGGATGGCTACACCTTC.

V gene TRBV18 combines with J gene TRBJ2-6, with D maybe TRBD2 (5 bases). This CDR3 region has 17 residues. Trimming pared 10 bases from V and 0 bases from J, leaving 19 bases between. Looked up from germline, CDR1 is KGHSH and CDR2 is LQKENI. The CDR3 coding sequence is TGTGCCAACCCCGTCTCGGGGATCAGCTCTGGGGCCAACGTCCTGACTTTC. Amino acids: CANPVSGISSGANVLTF.

V and J are TRBV18 and TRBJ2-5; 14 nucleotides align to TRBD2. Germline trimming cut 3 bases from V and 3 bases from J; bases unmatched to any gene: 0. This CDR3 contains 15 residues. CDR1 is KGHSH and CDR2 is LQKENI in the germline V gene. The CDR3 protein is CASSPGLAGEETQYF. CDR3 DNA: TGTGCCAGCTCACCGGGACTAGCGGGAGAAGAGACCCAGTACTTC.

This chain joins TRBV30 and TRBJ2-7, with TRBD1 matching 10 bases. The CDR3 is made up of 13 amino acids. Losses at the gene ends were 6 bases for V and 4 bases for J; bases not matched to a gene: 6. CDR1 is GTSNPN, CDR2 SVGIG, per germline (reference sequence). The CDR3 spells CACRQGAFYEQYF. The CDR3 region has the DNA TGTGCCTGCCGACAGGGGGCCTTTTACGAGCAGTACTTC.

V is TRBV7-9 and J is TRBJ2-3; TRBD2 aligns across 16 bases. This CDR3 is 17 amino acids long. CDR1 is SEHNR, CDR2 FQNEAQ, per germline (reference sequence). V lost 5 bases, J lost 5 bases, and 7 bases stayed unmatched. The CDR3 DNA reads as TGTGCCAGCAGCCCAGGGACTAGCGGGAGGGAAAGAGATACGCAGTATTTT. Its protein is CASSPGTSGRERDTQYF.

The J gene is TRBJ1-1, the V gene TRBV5-1; 10 nucleotides align to TRBD1. The V segment lost 3 bases and the J segment 4 bases; nucleotides outside the gene matches: 9. Germline CDR1 is SGHRS and CDR2 is YFSETQ. The CDR3 is 16 residues long. The CDR3 region is CASSSSGQGVFTEAFF. CDR3 coding DNA: TGCGCCAGCAGCTCGTCTGGACAGGGGGTCTTCACTGAAGCTTTCTTT. Variable domain in full (rest from reference TRBV5-1 and TRBJ1-1): KAGVTQTPRYLIKTRGQQVTLSCSPISGHRSVSWYQQTPGQGLQFLFEYFSETQRNKGNFPGRFSGRQFSNSRSEMNVSTLELGDSALYLCASSSSGQGVFTEAFFGQGTRLTVV.

In nucleotides, the CDR3 is TGTGCCAGCAGCTTGGGTCAGGAGACCCAGTACTTC. Amino acids: CASSLGQETQYF. The chain couples TRBV5-4 to TRBJ2-5; D unresolved. Germline CDR1 SGHNT, CDR2 YYREEE (reference sequence). The CDR3 runs 12 residues. V lost 0 bases to trimming and J lost 5 bases, with 5 bases between them.

This clone is labeled medium-sized. The J gene is TRBJ1-5, the V gene TRBV28; TRBD1 matches at 7 bases. Per the germline V gene, CDR1 is MDHEN and CDR2 is SYDVKM. The ends lost 4 bases at V and 10 bases at J; junction bases unmatched: 7. This CDR3 spans 13 amino acids. CDR3 amino acids: CASSWDSLNPQHF. The CDR3 coding sequence is TGTGCCAGCAGTTGGGACAGCCTTAATCCCCAGCATTTT.

This clone was observed a few times. The chain carries TRBV4-1 and TRBJ2-5; 8 bases line up with TRBD2. The CDR3 length is 17 residues. CDR1 is MGHRA, CDR2 YSYEKL, per germline. Germline trimming cut 2 bases from V and 5 bases from J; bases unmatched to any gene: 13. This CDR3 is CASSQRGQTAGGETQYF. CDR3 nucleotide sequence: TGCGCCAGCAGCCAAAGGGGCCAGACGGCGGGGGGTGAGACCCAGTACTTC.

This sequence joins TRBV18 and TRBJ1-2, with D perhaps TRBD1 (6 bases). Germline values: CDR1 KGHSH, CDR2 LQKENI. The CDR3 length is 13 residues. V was cut by 6 bases and J by 8 bases, with 16 bases left in between. CDR3 sequence (DNA): TGTGCCAGCTCGTCAACAGGGATGGGCGGCTACACCTTC. This sequence encodes CASSSTGMGGYTF.

This clone was recorded a few times. This sequence joins TRBV2 and TRBJ1-2; 7 positions agree with TRBD1. Germline V lookup: CDR1 SNHLY, CDR2 FYNNEI. This CDR3 is 15 amino acids long. Trimming removed 3 bases from V and 4 bases from J; junction bases left unmatched: 8. The CDR3 here is CASSDNRGWGYGYTF. The CDR3 nucleotides read TGTGCCAGCAGTGATAACAGGGGATGGGGCTATGGCTACACCTTC.

The chain carries TRBV30 and TRBJ2-5; a possible D gene is TRBD2 (6 bases). The CDR3 contains 15 residues. CDR1 GTSNPN and CDR2 SVGIG come from the germline V gene (reference sequence). The V gene lost 3 bases and the J gene lost 0 bases, with 14 bases spanning the gap. The CDR3 is CAWSAKLAYQETQYF. The CDR3 bases are TGTGCCTGGAGCGCGAAGCTAGCGTACCAAGAGACCCAGTACTTC. The variable domain in full, with the rest retrieved from reference TRBV30 and TRBJ2-5, is SQTIHQWPATLVQPVGSPLSLECTVEGTSNPNLYWYRQAAGRGLQLLFYSVGIGQISSEVPQNLSASRPQDRQFILSSKKLLLSDSGFYLCAWSAKLAYQETQYFGPGTRLLVL.

The J gene is TRBJ1-2, the V gene TRBV27; 8 nucleotides line up with TRBD1. Losses at the gene ends were 5 bases for V and 4 bases for J; bases not matched to a gene: 12. Looked up from germline, CDR1 is MNHEY and CDR2 is SMNVEV (reference sequence). The CDR3 loop spans 16 amino acids. The CDR3 nucleotides are TGTGCCAGCAGTCCCCGACAGGGGCTAATAGGCTATGGCTACACCTTC. Encoded protein: CASSPRQGLIGYGYTF.

This sequence joins TRBV19 and TRBJ2-3; 9 bases map to TRBD1. V trimming: 5 bases; J trimming: 3 bases; junction bases outside the gene matches: 9. The V gene's germline CDR1 is LNHDA and CDR2 SQIVND (reference sequence). The CDR3 length is 16 residues. CDR3 sequence reads: CASSEGTGRGTDTQYF. The CDR3 DNA follows: TGTGCCAGTAGTGAGGGGACAGGGAGAGGGACAGATACGCAGTATTTT.

This chain uses TRBV19 with TRBJ2-7; D perhaps matches TRBD1 (6 bases). V dropped 3 bases and J dropped 2 bases, with 11 bases sitting between them. The CDR3 consists of 14 residues. Germline CDR1 and CDR2: LNHDA and SQIVND (reference sequence). The CDR3 loop reads CASSMRGSPYEQYF. The CDR3 bases are TGTGCCAGTAGTATGAGGGGGTCCCCCTACGAGCAGTACTTC.

The V call is TRBV29-1, the J call TRBJ2-7, with TRBD1 matching 8 bases. Per germline, CDR1 SQVTM and CDR2 ANQGSEA. V dropped 2 bases and J dropped 0; count of bases not matched to a gene: 6. The CDR3 runs 15 residues. The CDR3: CSVEQTGGSSYEQYF. The CDR3 DNA sequence: TGCAGCGTTGAACAAACAGGGGGGAGCTCCTACGAGCAGTACTTC.

The chain's CDR3 is CASSELQGAEAFF. In DNA, the CDR3 is TGTGCCAGCAGTGAACTCCAGGGGGCTGAAGCTTTCTTT. The chain employs TRBV2 and TRBJ1-1; 7 bases match TRBD1. V shed 2 bases, J shed 6 bases, and the junction held 3 bases outside the gene matches. The CDR3 spans 13 residues. The germline V gene encodes CDR1 SNHLY and CDR2 FYNNEI.

Only a few counts were recorded for this clone. V usage is TRBV29-1 and J usage is TRBJ1-2, with D uncertain. The CDR3 sequence is 12 residues long. V lost 7 bases and J 3 bases, leaving 12 bases between the germline ends. Germline V gene lookup returns CDR1 SQVTM and CDR2 ANQGSEA. The DNA for the CDR3 is TGCAGCGGGGTTATCCGGGACTATGGCTACACCTTC. This encodes CSGVIRDYGYTF.

V is TRBV4-3 and J is TRBJ2-7; the match to TRBD2 covers 8 bases. The length of the CDR3 is 15 residues. The germline CDR1 and CDR2 sequences are LGHNA and YSLEER. V gave up 4 bases and J gave up 5 bases; unmatched junction bases: 10. CDR3: CASSLSPGGADEQYF. The DNA of the CDR3 is TGCGCCAGCAGCCTCAGTCCGGGGGGGGCGGACGAGCAGTACTTC.

The J gene is TRBJ2-7, the V gene TRBV7-9, with a weak D call TRBD1 (5 bases). The CDR3 extends over 14 amino acids. Trimming took off 2 bases at V and 0 bases at J, with 8 bases between the two ends. The germline CDR1 and CDR2 sequences are SEHNR and FQNEAQ (reference sequence). The CDR3 DNA is TGTGCCAGCAGCTTACGACAGAGCTCCTACGAGCAGTACTTC. Amino acid sequence: CASSLRQSSYEQYF.

There are a few counts of this clone. The chain couples TRBV19 to TRBJ2-1; 9 bases agree with TRBD2. The CDR3 spans 15 residues. Germline lookup yields CDR1 LNHDA and CDR2 SQIVND (reference sequence). V dropped 0 bases and J dropped 7; count of bases not matched to a gene: 4. The CDR3 spells CASSIEASGINEQFF. The CDR3 region has the DNA TGTGCCAGTAGTATAGAAGCTAGCGGGATTAATGAGCAGTTCTTC. The whole variable domain, remainder taken from reference TRBV19 and TRBJ2-1, is DGGITQSPKYLFRKEGQNVTLSCEQNLNHDAMYWYRQDPGQGLRLIYYSQIVNDFQKGDIAEGYSVSREKKESFPLTVTSAQKNPTAFYLCASSIEASGINEQFFGPGTRLTVL.

The rearrangement uses TRBV19 and TRBJ2-1; 11 bases line up with TRBD2. Germline V gene data show CDR1 as LNHDA and CDR2 as SQIVND (reference sequence). V lost 5 bases, J lost 8 bases, and 14 bases stayed unmatched. The CDR3 runs 17 residues. As DNA, the CDR3 is TGTGCCAGTAGTCCTAAGACTAGCGGGATTGGGTATGATGAGCAGTTCTTC. It specifies CASSPKTSGIGYDEQFF.

This rearrangement joins TRBV28 to TRBJ1-1, with no clear D. Germline CDR1 MDHEN, CDR2 SYDVKM. Trimming shortened V by 6 bases and J by 4 bases, and 12 bases separated the two germline ends. The CDR3 contains 13 residues. This CDR3 reads CASSPLFPTEAFF. The CDR3 DNA reads TGTGCCAGCAGCCCCCTCTTCCCCACTGAAGCTTTCTTT.

The V and J genes are TRBV5-4 and TRBJ2-7, with D tentatively TRBD1 (6 bases). The V gene lost 4 bases and the J gene lost 1 base, with 15 bases spanning the gap. The length of the CDR3 is 15 residues. Germline V gene sequence: CDR1 SGHNT, CDR2 YYREEE (reference sequence). The CDR3 is CASSPIGQLSYEQYF. CDR3 in DNA: TGTGCCAGCAGCCCAATCGGACAGCTATCCTACGAGCAGTACTTC.